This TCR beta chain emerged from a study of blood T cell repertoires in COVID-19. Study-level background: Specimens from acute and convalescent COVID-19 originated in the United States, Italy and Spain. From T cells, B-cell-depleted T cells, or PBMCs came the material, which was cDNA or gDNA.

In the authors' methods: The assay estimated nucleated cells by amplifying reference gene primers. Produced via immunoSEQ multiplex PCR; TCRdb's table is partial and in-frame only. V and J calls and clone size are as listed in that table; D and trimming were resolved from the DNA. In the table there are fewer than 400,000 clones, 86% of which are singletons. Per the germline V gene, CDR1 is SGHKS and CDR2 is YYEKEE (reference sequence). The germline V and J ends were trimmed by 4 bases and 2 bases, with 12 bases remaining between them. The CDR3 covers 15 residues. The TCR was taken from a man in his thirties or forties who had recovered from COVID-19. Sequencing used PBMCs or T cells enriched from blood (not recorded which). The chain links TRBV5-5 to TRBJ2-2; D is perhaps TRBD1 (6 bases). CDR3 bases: TGTGCCAGCAGCGACCGGGACACTAACACCGGGGAGCTGTTTTTT. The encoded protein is CASSDRDTNTGELFF.